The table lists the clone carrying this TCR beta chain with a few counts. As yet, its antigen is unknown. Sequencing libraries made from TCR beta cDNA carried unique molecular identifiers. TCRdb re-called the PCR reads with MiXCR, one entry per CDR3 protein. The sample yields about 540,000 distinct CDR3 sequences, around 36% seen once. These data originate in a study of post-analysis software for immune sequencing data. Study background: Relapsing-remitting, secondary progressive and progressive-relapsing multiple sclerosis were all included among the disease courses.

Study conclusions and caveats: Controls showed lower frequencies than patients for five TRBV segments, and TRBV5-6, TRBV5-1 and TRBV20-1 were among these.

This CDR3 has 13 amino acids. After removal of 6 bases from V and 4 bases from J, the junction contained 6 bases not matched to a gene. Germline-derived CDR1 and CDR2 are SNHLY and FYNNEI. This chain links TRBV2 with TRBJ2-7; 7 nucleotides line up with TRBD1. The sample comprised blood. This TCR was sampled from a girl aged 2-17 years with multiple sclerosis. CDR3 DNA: TGTGCCAGCAGGAGACAGGGCCTATACGAGCAGTACTTC. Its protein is CASRRQGLYEQYF. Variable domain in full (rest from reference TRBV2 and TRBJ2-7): EPEVTQTPSHQVTQMGQEVILRCVPISNHLYFYWYRQILGQKVEFLVSFYNNEISEKSEIFDDQFSVERPDGSNFTLKIRSTKLEDSAMYFCASRRQGLYEQYFGPGTRLTVT.